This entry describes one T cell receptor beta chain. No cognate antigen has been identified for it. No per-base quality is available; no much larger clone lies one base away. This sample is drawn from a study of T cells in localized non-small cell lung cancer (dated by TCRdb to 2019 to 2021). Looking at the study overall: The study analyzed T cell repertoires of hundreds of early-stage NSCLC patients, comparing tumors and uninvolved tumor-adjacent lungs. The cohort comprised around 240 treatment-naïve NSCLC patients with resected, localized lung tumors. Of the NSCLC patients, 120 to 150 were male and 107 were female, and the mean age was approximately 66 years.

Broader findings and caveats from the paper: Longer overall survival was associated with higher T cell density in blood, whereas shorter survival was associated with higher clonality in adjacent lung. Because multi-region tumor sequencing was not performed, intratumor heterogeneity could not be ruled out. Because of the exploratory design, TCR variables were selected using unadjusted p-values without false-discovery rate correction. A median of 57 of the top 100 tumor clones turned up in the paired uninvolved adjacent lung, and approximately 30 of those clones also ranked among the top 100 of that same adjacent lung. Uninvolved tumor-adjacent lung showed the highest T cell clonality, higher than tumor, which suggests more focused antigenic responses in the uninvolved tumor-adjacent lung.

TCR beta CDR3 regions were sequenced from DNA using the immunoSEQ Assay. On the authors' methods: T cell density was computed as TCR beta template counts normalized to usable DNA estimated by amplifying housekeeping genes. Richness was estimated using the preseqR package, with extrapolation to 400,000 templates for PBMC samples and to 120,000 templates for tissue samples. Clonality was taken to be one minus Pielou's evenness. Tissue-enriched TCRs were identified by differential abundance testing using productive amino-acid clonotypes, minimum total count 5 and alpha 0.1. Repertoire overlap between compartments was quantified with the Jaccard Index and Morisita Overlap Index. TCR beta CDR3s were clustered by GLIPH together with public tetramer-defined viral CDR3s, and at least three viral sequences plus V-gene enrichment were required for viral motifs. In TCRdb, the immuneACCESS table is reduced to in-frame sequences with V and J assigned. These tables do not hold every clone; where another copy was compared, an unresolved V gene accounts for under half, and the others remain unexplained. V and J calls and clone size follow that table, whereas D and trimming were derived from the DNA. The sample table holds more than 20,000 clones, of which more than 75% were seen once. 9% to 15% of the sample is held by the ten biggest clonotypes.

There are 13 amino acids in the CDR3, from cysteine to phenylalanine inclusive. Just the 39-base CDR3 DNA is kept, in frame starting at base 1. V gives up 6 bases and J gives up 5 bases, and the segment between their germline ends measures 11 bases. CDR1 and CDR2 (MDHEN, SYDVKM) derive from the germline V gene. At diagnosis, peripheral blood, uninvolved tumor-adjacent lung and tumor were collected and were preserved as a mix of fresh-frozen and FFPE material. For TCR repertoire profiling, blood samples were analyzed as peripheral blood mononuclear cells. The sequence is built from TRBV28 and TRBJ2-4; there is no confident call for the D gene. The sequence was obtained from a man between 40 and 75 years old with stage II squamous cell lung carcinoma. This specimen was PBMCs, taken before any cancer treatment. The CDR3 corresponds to CASSLPAENIQYF. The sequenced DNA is TGTGCCAGCAGCCTCCCGGCGGAAAACATTCAGTACTTC.